The rows below give T cell receptor beta chains drawn from one sample of a study of blood T cell repertoires in COVID-19. The method was immunoSEQ multiplex PCR; TCRdb's version includes in-frame clones alone and lacks a portion of them. The table lists 53,000 or so clones, 90% to 95% of them singletons. Sequenced sample: peripheral blood. All receptors come from a human donor in a cohort sampled during active COVID-19. CDR3s include the opening cysteine and the closing phenylalanine or tryptophan. Each record gives: V gene, CDR3 protein.

TRBV6-2/TRBV6-3 CASSYSSLAGPFF
TRBV25-1 CASSAGAGTEAFF
TRBV4-2 CASSQDYPEQGNTEAFF
TRBV4-3 CASSQDWGRARSGYTF
TRBV7-2 CASSLVAGGGGNEQFF
TRBV5-1 CASRGAKGSPLHF
TRBV5-6 CASSETGANEKLFF
TRBV5-1 CASSLGDSVYGYTF
TRBV6-1 CASSERRQETQYF
TRBV24-1 CATSDRRRRGAFF
TRBV5-8 CASSPRQRGASRETQYF
TRBV19 CASSIGGPAGGADTQYF
TRBV5-1 CASSLSGAGEINEQFF